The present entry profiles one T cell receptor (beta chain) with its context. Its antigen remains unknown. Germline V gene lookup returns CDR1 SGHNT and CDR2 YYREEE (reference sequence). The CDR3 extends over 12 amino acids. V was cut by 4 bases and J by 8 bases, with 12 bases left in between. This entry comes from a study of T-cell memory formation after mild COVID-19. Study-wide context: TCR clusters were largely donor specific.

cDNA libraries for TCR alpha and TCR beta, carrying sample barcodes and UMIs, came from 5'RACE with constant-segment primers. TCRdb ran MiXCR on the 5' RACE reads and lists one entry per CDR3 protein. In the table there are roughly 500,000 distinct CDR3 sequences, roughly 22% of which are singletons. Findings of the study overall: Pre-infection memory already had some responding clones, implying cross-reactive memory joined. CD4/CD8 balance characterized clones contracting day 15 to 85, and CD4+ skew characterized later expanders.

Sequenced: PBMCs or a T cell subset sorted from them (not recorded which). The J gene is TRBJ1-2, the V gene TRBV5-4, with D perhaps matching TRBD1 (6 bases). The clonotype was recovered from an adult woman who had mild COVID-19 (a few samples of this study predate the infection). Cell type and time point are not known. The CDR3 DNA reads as TGTGCCAGCAGCCCATTCGGGGGCGGCTACACCTTC. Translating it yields CASSPFGGGYTF.